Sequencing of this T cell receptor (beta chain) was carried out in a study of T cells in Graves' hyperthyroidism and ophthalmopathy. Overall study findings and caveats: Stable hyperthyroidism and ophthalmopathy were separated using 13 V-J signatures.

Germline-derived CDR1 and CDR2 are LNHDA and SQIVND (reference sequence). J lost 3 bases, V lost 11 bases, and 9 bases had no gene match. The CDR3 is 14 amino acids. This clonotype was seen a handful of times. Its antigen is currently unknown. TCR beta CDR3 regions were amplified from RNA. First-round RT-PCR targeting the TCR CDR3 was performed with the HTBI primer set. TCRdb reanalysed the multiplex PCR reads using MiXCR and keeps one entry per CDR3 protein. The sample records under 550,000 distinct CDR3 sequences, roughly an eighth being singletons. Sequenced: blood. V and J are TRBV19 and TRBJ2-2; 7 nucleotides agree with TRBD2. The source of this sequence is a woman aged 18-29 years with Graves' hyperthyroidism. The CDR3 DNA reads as TGTGCCGGGGGGGGACCATCGGACACCGGGGAGCTGTTTTTT. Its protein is CAGGGPSDTGELFF.